One and the same sample provided the 8 T cell receptor beta chains below, sequenced in a study of long-term antiretroviral therapy in people with HIV (dated by TCRdb to between 2021 and 2023). The immunoSEQ hsTCRB v3.0 assay was used at survey level resolution to sequence the TRB variable region. TCRdb re-hosts the immuneACCESS table, in-frame sequences only. Its copies lack some clones; in the studies checked, an unresolved V gene accounts for under half of them, and the cause for the rest is not known. This sample lists tens of thousands of clones; around 80% were detected once. Together, the top ten hold over 7% of the sample. Source: unsorted PBMCs, taken 3.1 years after starting antiretroviral therapy. The receptor set was obtained from a woman between 45 and 65 years old with HIV.

This rearrangement joins TRBV10-3 to TRBJ2-1, with a tentative D call TRBD1 (5 bases). The V end lost 0 bases, the J end lost 9 bases, and 12 bases lay between the germline ends. The V gene's germline CDR1 is ENHRY and CDR2 SYGVKD. The CDR3 loop spans 14 amino acids. CDR3 residues: CAISESAGLGEQFF. The CDR3 coding sequence is TGTGCCATCAGTGAGTCCGCAGGGTTGGGTGAGCAGTTCTTC.

This clone was found a few times. V usage is TRBV7-2 and J usage is TRBJ1-3; D might be TRBD1 (5 bases). Germline-derived CDR1 and CDR2 are SGHTA and FQGNSA. The CDR3 totals 16 residues. V shed 5 bases and J shed 0 bases, with 14 bases lying between them. CDR3 amino acids: CASSPRRGSSGNTIYF. CDR3 nucleotide sequence: TGTGCCAGCAGCCCAAGGAGGGGATCCTCTGGAAACACCATATATTTT.

The V gene is TRBV18, the J gene TRBJ1-4; tentative D call: TRBD1 (6 bases). CDR3 length: 15 residues. V lost 2 bases, J lost 0 bases, and 7 bases lay in between. Germline V gives CDR1 KGHSH, CDR2 LQKENI. For the CDR3, the DNA is TGTGCCAGCTCACCAACAGGGTCAACTAATGAAAAACTGTTTTTT. This codes for CASSPTGSTNEKLFF.

The V gene is TRBV27, the J gene TRBJ2-1; D gene ambiguous. CDR1 MNHEY and CDR2 SMNVEV come from the germline V gene (reference sequence). CDR3 length: 15 amino acids. Trimming cost V 7 bases and J 0 bases, with 13 bases left between them. The CDR3 reads CASNWRPTSYNEQFF. The CDR3 DNA sequence: TGTGCCAGCAACTGGCGGCCAACCTCCTACAATGAGCAGTTCTTC.

This chain connects TRBV11-2 to TRBJ2-1; 8 nucleotides match TRBD1. V gave up 8 bases and J gave up 1 base; unmatched junction bases: 7. In germline, CDR1 is SGHAT, CDR2 FQNNGV. The CDR3 consists of 15 residues. The CDR3 nucleotides read TGTGCCAGCGAACCGACAGGGGATTCCTACAATGAGCAGTTCTTC. Amino acids: CASEPTGDSYNEQFF.

This chain joins TRBV9 and TRBJ2-3, with D perhaps TRBD1 or TRBD2 (6 bases each). There are 16 residues in the CDR3. V gave up 4 bases and J gave up 2 bases, with 17 bases separating them. Germline CDR1 is SGDLS and CDR2 is YYNGEE. The CDR3 DNA follows: TGTGCCAGCAGCCCATGGGGGGCGACAACCACAGATACGCAGTATTTT. The encoded protein is CASSPWGATTTDTQYF.

The chain has TRBV19 and TRBJ1-1; D ambiguous. Germline CDR1 and CDR2: LNHDA and SQIVND (reference sequence). The V and J ends lost 3 bases and 2 bases respectively, with 10 bases between them. The CDR3 runs 14 residues. Here the CDR3 DNA reads TGTGCCAGTAGTATGAGCAGTTTCAACACTGAAGCTTTCTTT. Residues: CASSMSSFNTEAFF.

The chain couples TRBV30 to TRBJ2-7; D uncertain. The CDR3 spans 12 residues. Germline V gene sequence: CDR1 GTSNPN, CDR2 SVGIG (reference sequence). V shed 3 bases and J shed 6 bases, with 12 bases lying between them. CDR3 sequence (DNA): TGTGCCTGGAGGTCCACATTCGGCGAGCAGTACGTC. The encoded protein is CAWRSTFGEQYV.